Below, 29 T cell receptor beta chains from the same sample are listed, as sequenced in a study of blood T cells in healthy people across ages. A second about 6 to 12 cycle PCR used barcoded and J-beta primers. TCRdb analysed the 5' RACE reads with MiXCR anew, one entry per CDR3 protein. The sample has hundreds of thousands of distinct CDR3 sequences; under 50% are singletons. Sequencing was performed on blood. The receptors here all came from a man aged 25-45 years in good health.

The chain couples TRBV5-1 to TRBJ2-3; D gene unclear. Germline lookup yields CDR1 SGHRS and CDR2 YFSETQ. The V and J ends lost 1 base and 4 bases respectively, with 7 bases between them. This CDR3 contains 13 residues. The CDR3: CASSLLGADTQYF. The CDR3 nucleotides are TGCGCCAGCAGCTTGCTGGGCGCAGATACGCAGTATTTT.

The sample holds many counts of this clonotype. The CDR3 region is CSASPLAGGVETQYF. The CDR3 nucleotides read TGCAGTGCTAGTCCTTTAGCGGGGGGGGTAGAGACCCAGTACTTC. This chain links TRBV20-1 with TRBJ2-5; TRBD2 agrees at 11 bases. This CDR3 spans 15 amino acids. V lost 3 bases to trimming and J lost 4 bases; unmatched junction nucleotides: 7. Per the germline V gene, CDR1 is DFQATT and CDR2 is SNEGSKA (reference sequence).

This sequence joins TRBV4-2 and TRBJ2-5; the D call may be TRBD1 or TRBD2 (6 bases each). V was pared by 0 bases and J by 12 bases, with 23 bases between. This CDR3 contains 16 residues. Germline loops: CDR1 LGHNA, CDR2 YNFKEQ. CDR3 coding DNA: TGTGCCAGCAGCCAAGATTCAAATGGCGAAAGGGGGGAAGAGTACTTC. It translates to CASSQDSNGERGEEYF.

This clonotype came up a few times. The rearrangement joins TRBV18 to TRBJ2-7; TRBD1 matches at 8 bases. The CDR3 loop spans 15 amino acids. Per germline, CDR1 KGHSH and CDR2 LQKENI. V trimming: 4 bases; J trimming: 3 bases; junction bases outside the gene matches: 8. This CDR3 is CASSLGTGRDYEQYF. CDR3 coding DNA: TGTGCCAGCTCACTCGGGACAGGAAGAGACTACGAGCAGTACTTC.

The V gene is TRBV7-3, the J gene TRBJ2-3; possibly TRBD1 or TRBD2 for D (5 bases each). The CDR3 sequence is 15 residues long. V gave up 2 bases and J gave up 1 base, with 10 bases separating them. Germline values: CDR1 SGHTA, CDR2 FQGTGA. This CDR3 is CASSLSRGGTDTQYF. For the CDR3, the DNA is TGTGCCAGCAGCTTATCCAGAGGGGGCACAGATACGCAGTATTTT. Full variable domain (missing parts from reference TRBV7-3 and TRBJ2-3): GAGVSQTPSNKVTEKGKYVELRCDPISGHTALYWYRQSLGQGPEFLIYFQGTGAADDSGLPNDRFFAVRPEGSVSTLKIQRTERGDSAVYLCASSLSRGGTDTQYFGPGTRLTVL.

A few counts support this clonotype. The genes are TRBV25-1 and TRBJ2-7; the match to TRBD2 covers 9 bases. Germline CDR1 reads MGHDK; CDR2 reads SYGVNS. V dropped 6 bases and J dropped 3; count of bases not matched to a gene: 6. The CDR3 covers 14 residues. This CDR3 reads CASRERGGDYEQYF. The DNA for the CDR3 is TGTGCCAGCAGGGAGCGCGGGGGGGACTACGAGCAGTACTTC.

This rearrangement joins TRBV11-3 to TRBJ2-5, with D possibly being TRBD1 (6 bases). V shed 2 bases and J shed 4 bases, with 17 bases lying between them. CDR3 length: 16 amino acids. Germline assignment: CDR1 SGHNT and CDR2 YENEEA. The DNA for the CDR3 is TGTGCCAGCAGCTTACCCGCGGACAGTTCCTTAGAGACCCAGTACTTC. Its translation is CASSLPADSSLETQYF.

The rearrangement joins TRBV21-1 to TRBJ2-1; the table's D call, TRBD1, has no DNA check behind it. TRBV21-1 is labeled a pseudogene. The CDR3 covers 16 residues. Written as DNA, the CDR3 is TGTGCCAGCAGTTTCAAGGGGGCTATATCCTACAATGAGCAGTTCTTC. Translation gives CASSFKGAISYNEQFF.

V is TRBV18 and J is TRBJ1-5; the D is unclear. Germline CDR1 reads KGHSH; CDR2 reads LQKENI. The CDR3 runs to 13 residues. Trimming took 3 bases from V and 7 from J, leaving 10 bases between them. Written as DNA, the CDR3 is TGTGCCAGCTCACCCAAGGGCGGCCAGCCCCAGCATTTT. Translation gives CASSPKGGQPQHF.

The chain carries TRBV25-1 and TRBJ2-1; TRBD1 might be the D (5 bases). The CDR3 has 13 residues. Deletions cut 7 bases from V and 13 bases from J, with 20 bases between. CDR1 is MGHDK and CDR2 is SYGVNS in the germline V gene. CDR3 in amino acids: CASIQTDQETQFF. CDR3 DNA sequence: TGTGCCAGCATCCAGACAGATCAAGAGACCCAGTTCTTC.

V usage is TRBV10-3 and J usage is TRBJ2-7, with TRBD1 matching over 7 bases. After removal of 2 bases from V and 3 bases from J, the junction contained 4 bases not matched to a gene. There are 14 residues in the CDR3. Looked up from germline, CDR1 is ENHRY and CDR2 is SYGVKD. The CDR3 sequence is CAISEDRANYEQYF. As DNA, the CDR3 is TGTGCCATCAGTGAGGACAGGGCCAACTACGAGCAGTACTTC.

This rearrangement joins TRBV28 to TRBJ1-1; D ambiguous. V lost 2 bases to trimming and J lost 4 bases, with 5 bases between them. The CDR3 spans 12 residues. Looked up from germline, CDR1 is MDHEN and CDR2 is SYDVKM. This CDR3 is CASSLQTTEAFF. CDR3 bases: TGTGCCAGCAGTTTACAGACCACTGAAGCTTTCTTT.

The chain links TRBV6-2 or TRBV6-3 to TRBJ2-1, with 12 nucleotides matching TRBD2. V was clipped by 5 bases and J by 6 bases; unmatched bases: 5. This CDR3 contains 15 residues. Germline loops: CDR1 MNHEY, CDR2 SVGEGT. The CDR3 sequence is CASSTGLAGSNEQFF. The CDR3 DNA sequence: TGTGCCAGCAGTACCGGACTAGCGGGGTCCAATGAGCAGTTCTTC.

J is TRBJ2-7 and V is TRBV12-3 or TRBV12-4; 7 bases align to TRBD2. J gave up 0 bases and V 6 bases, and 8 bases lay outside the gene matches. This CDR3 contains 15 residues. The CDR3 is CASSGGGSGSYEQYF. Here the CDR3 DNA reads TGTGCCAGCAGCGGCGGGGGTTCGGGCTCCTACGAGCAGTACTTC.

V and J are TRBV5-1 and TRBJ1-1; no definite D call. The CDR3 extends over 15 amino acids. Deletions cut 0 bases from V and 1 base from J, with 10 bases between. Germline V gene data show CDR1 as SGHRS and CDR2 as YFSETQ. Written as DNA, the CDR3 is TGCGCCAGCAGCTTGGGAGGAGTAACGAACACTGAAGCTTTCTTT. As protein: CASSLGGVTNTEAFF.

V and J are TRBV11-3 and TRBJ1-2; D is uncertain. The V gene lost 5 bases and the J gene lost 0 bases, with 22 bases spanning the gap. CDR1 is SGHNT, CDR2 YENEEA, per germline. The CDR3 has 18 residues. The CDR3: CASSPRGSFKTANYGYTF. The CDR3 DNA is TGTGCCAGCAGCCCGCGAGGGTCCTTTAAAACAGCTAACTATGGCTACACCTTC.

This clonotype occurred a few times. V usage is TRBV4-1 and J usage is TRBJ2-7, with D possibly matching TRBD1 (5 bases). The CDR3 has 15 residues. Trimming left V 1 base short and J 0 bases short, with 10 bases between. Germline loops: CDR1 MGHRA, CDR2 YSYEKL. The CDR3: CASSQGGHSSYEQYF. The DNA for the CDR3 is TGCGCCAGCAGCCAAGGGGGCCACAGCTCCTACGAGCAGTACTTC.

This clonotype showed up just a few times. The J gene is TRBJ2-5, the V gene TRBV12-3 or TRBV12-4; no clear D. The end of the DNA is better explained by TRBJ2-7, so the J call may be wrong. The CDR3 sequence is 13 residues long. The CDR3 loop is CASSFDPTTEQYF. CDR3 nucleotide sequence: TGTGCCAGCAGTTTTGACCCAACCACCGAGCAGTACTTC.

In DNA form, the CDR3 reads TGTGCCAGCAACTCGGGACAGGGTTCCAATGAGCAGTTCTTC. It yields the protein CASNSGQGSNEQFF. V usage is TRBV12-3 or TRBV12-4 and J usage is TRBJ2-1; 9 positions agree with TRBD1. Trimming removed 7 bases from V and 6 bases from J; junction bases left unmatched: 7. The CDR3 loop spans 14 amino acids.

This chain links TRBV12-3 or TRBV12-4 with TRBJ2-2, with D unresolved. This CDR3 region has 15 residues. With 2 bases removed from V and 4 bases from J, the gap between germline ends came to 11 bases. Here the CDR3 DNA reads TGTGCCAGCAGTTTAAAGGACGGGTTCACCGGGGAGCTGTTTTTT. Its protein is CASSLKDGFTGELFF.

The chain has TRBV5-1 and TRBJ2-5; D is undetermined. CDR3 length: 15 residues. From germline, CDR1 is SGHRS and CDR2 YFSETQ. V lost 1 base and J lost 3, with 13 bases in between. CDR3 sequence: CASSLWSGLEETQYF. DNA of the CDR3: TGCGCCAGCAGCTTGTGGTCCGGCCTCGAAGAGACCCAGTACTTC.

A few counts support this clonotype. V gene TRBV11-2 combines with J gene TRBJ2-1, with D perhaps being TRBD1 or TRBD2 (5 bases each). The germline CDR1 and CDR2 sequences are SGHAT and FQNNGV. The V and J ends lost 6 bases and 15 bases respectively, with 24 bases between them. This CDR3 is 14 amino acids long. CDR3 sequence reads: CASSVVGDRDGLFF. DNA for the CDR3: TGTGCCAGCAGTGTTGTGGGCGACCGGGACGGATTGTTCTTC.

On this clonotype: Relative to the germline gene, one junction end is altered; a read error may explain this. The CDR3 spells CASSWAGVYSKNIRYF. CDR3 DNA sequence: TGTGCCAGCAGCTGGGCGGGGGTTTACTCCAAAAACATTCGGTACTTC. This rearrangement joins TRBV5-6 to TRBJ2-4; the match to TRBD2 covers 7 bases. The germline CDR1 and CDR2 sequences are SGHDT and YYEEEE. The CDR3 contains 16 residues.

The chain has TRBV5-6 and TRBJ1-2; D remains unclear. V shed 4 bases and J shed 3 bases, with 19 bases lying between them. Germline V gene sequence: CDR1 SGHDT, CDR2 YYEEEE. The CDR3 consists of 16 residues. CDR3 DNA: TGTGCCAGCAGCCCGAGAGGAGGGCGCCGAGACTATGGCTACACCTTC. Translated, it gives CASSPRGGRRDYGYTF. Filled out from reference TRBV5-6 and TRBJ1-2, the complete variable domain reads DAGVTQSPTHLIKTRGQQVTLRCSPKSGHDTVSWYQQALGQGPQFIFQYYEEEERQRGNFPDRFSGHQFPNYSSELNVNALLLGDSALYLCASSPRGGRRDYGYTFGSGTRLTVV.

This clonotype was recorded only once. This sequence joins TRBV5-1 and TRBJ2-7; D could derive from TRBD1 or TRBD2 (5 bases each). V was clipped by 8 bases and J by 7 bases, with 25 bases between them. CDR1 is SGHRS and CDR2 is YFSETQ in the germline V gene. The CDR3 is made up of 15 amino acids. The CDR3 sequence: CASSPLPGPRQEQYF. CDR3 coding DNA: TGCGCCAGTAGCCCATTGCCGGGGCCCCGACAGGAGCAGTACTTC.

This chain links TRBV6-1 with TRBJ2-7, with TRBD2 matching 8 bases. This CDR3 comprises 13 residues. Losses at the gene ends were 7 bases for V and 5 bases for J; bases not matched to a gene: 7. Germline CDR1 is MNHNS and CDR2 is SASEGT. CDR3 residues: CASTGRLAHEQYF. For the CDR3, the DNA is TGTGCCAGCACGGGACGACTAGCGCACGAGCAGTACTTC.

A word on this clonotype: This may arise from a read error, as a much more abundant clone is one base away. V gene TRBV4-2 combines with J gene TRBJ2-1; 8 bases agree with TRBD2. V gave up 4 bases and J gave up 7 bases; unmatched junction bases: 12. Germline assignment: CDR1 LGHNA and CDR2 YNFKEQ. The CDR3 is 16 amino acids. The CDR3 is CASSPEPGLVLNEQFF. The CDR3 nucleotides read TGTGCCAGCAGCCCGGAACCGGGACTAGTACTTAATGAGCAGTTCTTC.

The V and J genes are TRBV24-1 and TRBJ2-1; 11 bases are shared with TRBD2. The CDR3 totals 14 residues. Germline CDR1 KGHDR, CDR2 SFDVKD. V trimming: 5 bases; J trimming: 7 bases; junction bases outside the gene matches: 3. The CDR3 region is CATSVLAGVNEQFF. The CDR3 nucleotides read TGTGCCACCAGTGTACTAGCGGGGGTTAATGAGCAGTTCTTC.

This chain uses TRBV20-1 with TRBJ2-1; 10 nucleotides agree with TRBD1. J was trimmed by 13 bases and V by 0 bases; bases with no gene match: 15. The length of the CDR3 is 16 residues. Germline-derived CDR1 and CDR2 are DFQATT and SNEGSKA (reference sequence). The CDR3 here is CSARDAGQGGQETQFF. CDR3 nucleotide sequence: TGCAGTGCTAGAGATGCAGGACAGGGGGGCCAAGAGACCCAGTTCTTC.